Each of the 20 T cell receptor beta chains below was sequenced from the same sample in a study of T cell changes during pregnancy in multiple sclerosis. Libraries were prepared by immunoSEQ multiplex PCR; TCRdb keeps only in-frame clonotypes and omits some of them. The sample contains more than 20,000 clones, approximately 80% of which appear only once. This sample comprised CD8+ T cells from peripheral blood mononuclear cells, obtained in the first trimester of pregnancy. These TCRs come from a female donor in good health, enrolled as a control in a pregnancy study.

This chain connects TRBV6-1 to TRBJ2-7, with 7 bases lining up with TRBD1. From germline, CDR1 is MNHNS and CDR2 SASEGT. The CDR3 sequence is 13 residues long. Trimming cost V 7 bases and J 5 bases; bases outside gene matches: 8. The CDR3 region is CASTQGESDEQYF. The CDR3 region has the DNA TGTGCCAGCACCCAGGGGGAGTCGGACGAGCAGTACTTC.

The chain is built from TRBV2 and TRBJ2-5; 8 positions match TRBD2. Losses at the gene ends were 0 bases for V and 1 base for J; bases not matched to a gene: 4. Germline lookup yields CDR1 SNHLY and CDR2 FYNNEI. The CDR3 loop spans 16 amino acids. DNA for the CDR3: TGTGCCAGCAGTGAAGCGCTAGCGGGCTTCCAAGAGACCCAGTACTTC. Translated, it gives CASSEALAGFQETQYF.

The rearrangement uses TRBV6-5 and TRBJ1-1, with D possibly being TRBD1 (5 bases). Trimming stripped 8 bases from V and 6 bases from J, with 16 bases between. This CDR3 comprises 13 residues. Germline V lookup: CDR1 MNHEY, CDR2 SVGAGI. CDR3 sequence reads: CASQLAREAEAFF. The CDR3 DNA reads as TGTGCCAGCCAGTTGGCCAGGGAGGCTGAAGCTTTCTTT.

The chain uses TRBV27 and TRBJ2-1, with 11 bases aligning to TRBD2. CDR1 MNHEY and CDR2 SMNVEV come from the germline V gene (reference sequence). Losses at the gene ends were 5 bases for V and 2 bases for J; bases not matched to a gene: 2. CDR3 size: 15 residues. The DNA for the CDR3 is TGTGCCAGCAGTCTTAGCGGGAGGGCCTACAATGAGCAGTTCTTC. Encoded protein: CASSLSGRAYNEQFF.

The chain carries TRBV6-1 and TRBJ2-7; maybe TRBD2 (6 bases). Germline CDR1 MNHNS, CDR2 SASEGT. CDR3 size: 15 residues. V lost 2 bases, J lost 3 bases, and 14 bases lay in between. The CDR3 nucleotides are TGTGCCAGCAGTGAATTGGGGGAGGCAGACTACGAGCAGTACTTC. Amino acid sequence: CASSELGEADYEQYF.

Relative to its sample, this clone is medium-sized (0.01 to 0.1%). The junction departs from germline at one end; a sequencing error may be responsible. The chain carries TRBV7-2 and TRBJ2-7; D perhaps matches TRBD2 (7 bases). The germline V gene has CDR1 SGHTA and CDR2 FQGNSA. The CDR3 spans 12 residues. CDR3 amino acids: CASSYKGGAGVF. CDR3 in DNA: TGTGCCAGCAGCTACAAAGGGGGGGCAGGGGTGTTC.

The gene calls are TRBV6-4 and TRBJ1-2; D might be TRBD1 (5 bases). The CDR3 spans 14 residues. CDR1 and CDR2 (germline): MRHNA, SNTAGT. Deletions cut 5 bases from V and 6 bases from J, with 16 bases between. The CDR3 DNA sequence: TGTGCCAGCAGTCCCTCGGGGGAGCTTGATGGCTACACCTTC. This encodes CASSPSGELDGYTF.

J is TRBJ2-1 and V is TRBV5-1; D unclear. Trimming took off 2 bases at V and 0 bases at J, with 9 bases between the two ends. Germline CDR1 reads SGHRS; CDR2 reads YFSETQ. CDR3 size: 15 residues. CDR3 region: CASSFTWSSYNEQFF. The CDR3 bases are TGCGCCAGCAGCTTTACATGGAGCTCCTACAATGAGCAGTTCTTC.

The chain uses TRBV2 and TRBJ2-3; 11 nucleotides match TRBD2. CDR1 SNHLY and CDR2 FYNNEI come from the germline V gene. The V gene end was trimmed by 6 bases and the J gene end by 2 bases; junction bases not matched to a gene: 10. This CDR3 is 17 amino acids long. Here the CDR3 DNA reads TGTGCCAGCAGCTACCTAACTAGCGGGAGTACCACAGATACGCAGTATTTT. Translated: CASSYLTSGSTTDTQYF.

V is TRBV2 and J is TRBJ2-5; TRBD1 is a possible D gene (5 bases). The J call may not be correct, given that the DNA end is closer to TRBJ2-7. Germline V gene sequence: CDR1 SNHLY, CDR2 FYNNEI. This CDR3 region has 12 residues. CDR3 DNA sequence: TGTGCCAGCAGTGACAGGGTCCACGAGCAGTACTTC. Encoded protein: CASSDRVHEQYF.

The chain carries TRBV7-6 and TRBJ2-7; 11 nucleotides align to TRBD2. This CDR3 spans 14 amino acids. Trimming took 2 bases from V and 5 from J; bases not matched to a gene: 2. CDR1 SGHVS and CDR2 FNYEAQ come from the germline V gene. The CDR3: CASSLRTSGHEQYF. The CDR3 region has the DNA TGTGCCAGCAGCTTACGGACTAGCGGGCACGAGCAGTACTTC. Full variable domain (remainder filled in from reference TRBV7-6 and TRBJ2-7): GAGVSQSPRYKVTKRGQDVALRCDPISGHVSLYWYRQALGQGPEFLTYFNYEAQQDKSGLPNDRFSAERPEGSISTLTIQRTEQRDSAMYRCASSLRTSGHEQYFGPGTRLTVT.

Relative to its sample, this clone is medium-sized. J is TRBJ1-6 and V is TRBV4-2; TRBD1 matches 7 bases. Germline V gene lookup returns CDR1 LGHNA and CDR2 YNFKEQ. The CDR3 loop spans 17 amino acids. The trim removed 1 base at V and 6 bases at J, leaving 9 bases unmatched. The CDR3 is CASSQVSSNRGNSPLHF. CDR3 bases: TGTGCCAGCAGCCAAGTGAGTTCAAACAGGGGTAATTCACCCCTCCACTTT.

The rearrangement joins TRBV2 to TRBJ2-1; 7 bases line up with TRBD2. The CDR3 is 10 amino acids. From germline, CDR1 is SNHLY and CDR2 FYNNEI. After removal of 8 bases from V and 14 bases from J, the junction contained 6 bases not matched to a gene. The CDR3 region has the DNA TGTGCCAGCGCCGGGACTACAGAGTTCTTC. The encoded protein is CASAGTTEFF.

This clone was picked up a small number of times. This sample includes further DNA sequences coding for the same CDR3. The chain recombines TRBV4-3 with TRBJ2-5; 9 nucleotides agree with TRBD2. This CDR3 comprises 15 residues. The V gene end was trimmed by 0 bases and the J gene end by 1 base; junction bases not matched to a gene: 0. Germline CDR1 reads LGHNA; CDR2 reads YSLEER. CDR3 in amino acids: CASSQERGGQETQYF. The CDR3 DNA reads TGCGCCAGCAGCCAAGAGCGGGGGGGCCAAGAGACCCAGTACTTC.

The J gene is TRBJ1-1, the V gene TRBV28; D ambiguous. This CDR3 has 12 amino acids. Germline assignment: CDR1 MDHEN and CDR2 SYDVKM. Trimming removed 2 bases from V and 4 bases from J, with 5 bases in between. CDR3 protein: CASSLGATEAFF. The CDR3 DNA reads as TGTGCCAGCAGTTTAGGAGCCACTGAAGCTTTCTTT.

The chain couples TRBV7-4 to TRBJ1-2; 7 bases fit TRBD1. The germline V gene encodes CDR1 SGHVT and CDR2 SQSDAQ. The CDR3 length is 15 residues. V was clipped by 4 bases and J by 6 bases; unmatched bases: 11. The CDR3 DNA reads TGTGCCAGCAGCTGCTACCGGGACAGACGAGATGGCTACACCTTC. It codes for CASSCYRDRRDGYTF.

The CDR3: CASSYAGSYEKLFF. The CDR3 nucleotides are TGTGCCAGCAGTTACGCAGGGTCGTATGAAAAACTGTTTTTT. V gene TRBV6-5 combines with J gene TRBJ1-4; TRBD1 is a possible D gene (5 bases). The length of the CDR3 is 14 residues. Germline loops: CDR1 MNHEY, CDR2 SVGAGI. V was cut by 2 bases and J by 6 bases, with 10 bases left in between.

V gene TRBV5-6 combines with J gene TRBJ2-2; D remains unclear. The CDR3 covers 14 residues. V was pared by 4 bases and J by 0 bases, with 7 bases between. The germline V gene has CDR1 SGHDT and CDR2 YYEEEE. CDR3 in amino acids: CASSPLSNTGELFF. The CDR3 coding sequence is TGTGCCAGCAGCCCACTATCGAACACCGGGGAGCTGTTTTTT.

The rearrangement links TRBV6-5 to TRBJ1-2; TRBD1 matches 9 bases. The germline gives CDR1 MNHEY, CDR2 SVGAGI. The CDR3 has 15 amino acids. Losses at the gene ends were 1 base for V and 3 bases for J; bases not matched to a gene: 3. In DNA form, the CDR3 reads TGTGCCAGCAGTTACTTTAGACAGGGGGACTATGGCTACACCTTC. It translates to CASSYFRQGDYGYTF.

V and J are TRBV27 and TRBJ2-7, with 8 bases fitting TRBD1. V shed 4 bases, J shed 5 bases, and the junction held 7 bases outside the gene matches. Germline values: CDR1 MNHEY, CDR2 SMNVEV (reference sequence). The CDR3 sequence is 14 residues long. The CDR3 nucleotides read TGTGCCAGCAGTTACTCGACAGGGGTCGACGAGCAGTACTTC. Translated, it gives CASSYSTGVDEQYF.